The present TCR beta chain was sequenced within a study of blood T cell repertoires in COVID-19. Study details: T cells, B-cell-depleted T cells, or PBMCs provided the cDNA or gDNA that served as material.

Profiled with immunoSEQ multiplex PCR; TCRdb holds only in-frame clones, not every one. This sample has hundreds of thousands of clones, with about 87% found just once. Allocation to cohorts depended on clinical history reported by the participants. There are 16 residues in the CDR3. The receptor was derived from a woman in her forties or fifties who had recovered from COVID-19. V and J are TRBV21-1 and TRBJ2-5; the table calls TRBD2, which could not be checked here. TRBV21-1 is annotated as a pseudogene. Sequencing was done on a sample of PBMCs or T cells enriched from blood (not recorded which). The CDR3 DNA sequence: TGTGCCAGCAGCAAAGAGGTCACCGGGAGCCGGGAGACCCAGTACTTC. Protein: CASSKEVTGSRETQYF.